These 13 T cell receptor beta chains came from one sample sequenced in a study of graft-versus-host responses after intestinal transplantation. The assay was immunoSEQ multiplex PCR, and TCRdb's table has in-frame clones only and misses some. The sample records 30,000 to 40,000 clones, around 94% being singletons. Sequencing used PBMCs, obtained 16 days after intestinal transplant. All receptors come from a human patient who received an intestinal transplant, so some T cells may come from the graft donor.

The rearrangement links TRBV7-6 to TRBJ2-3, with 13 bases that match TRBD2. Per germline, CDR1 SGHVS and CDR2 FNYEAQ. V was clipped by 5 bases and J by 3 bases; unmatched bases: 5. The CDR3 totals 16 residues. CDR3 bases: TGTGCCAGCAGCCCCCGGACTAGCGGGAGTACAGATACGCAGTATTTT. It translates to CASSPRTSGSTDTQYF.

The rearrangement uses TRBV28 and TRBJ2-3, with TRBD2 matching 10 bases. The V gene end was trimmed by 6 bases and the J gene end by 0 bases; junction bases not matched to a gene: 3. The CDR3 runs 15 residues. CDR1 and CDR2 from the germline V gene are MDHEN and SYDVKM. CDR3 residues: CASSPGLASTDTQYF. The CDR3 DNA reads TGTGCCAGCAGCCCGGGACTAGCGAGCACAGATACGCAGTATTTT.

V usage is TRBV4-1 and J usage is TRBJ1-6; 7 nucleotides line up with TRBD1. V was pared by 2 bases and J by 13 bases, with 11 bases of the junction left unmatched. Germline assignment: CDR1 MGHRA and CDR2 YSYEKL. The CDR3 runs 15 residues. The CDR3 bases are TGCGCCAGCAGCCAATCGGACAGGATAATTCACCCCCTCCACTTT. Translated, it gives CASSQSDRIIHPLHF.

The rearrangement links TRBV27 to TRBJ1-2; D is perhaps TRBD1 (5 bases). Germline V CDR1 and CDR2: MNHEY, SMNVEV (reference sequence). The V end was cut by 0 bases, the J end by 1 base, with 15 bases between. The CDR3 extends over 17 amino acids. The CDR3 region is CASSLSGRDSLNYGYTF. The DNA for the CDR3 is TGTGCCAGCAGTTTATCGGGCAGGGACTCCCTTAACTATGGCTACACCTTC.

This chain joins TRBV15 and TRBJ1-6, with unresolved D. The V gene lost 5 bases and the J gene lost 7 bases, with 12 bases spanning the gap. Germline values: CDR1 LNHNV, CDR2 YYDKDF (reference sequence). This CDR3 has 14 residues. The CDR3 DNA is TGTGCCACCAGCTCGCGGTCTCACAATTCACCCCTCCACTTT. Encoded protein: CATSSRSHNSPLHF.

This clone was counted a single time. This chain connects TRBV2 to TRBJ1-5, with D possibly TRBD1 on 5 matching bases. CDR3 length equals 18 residues. V was cut by 0 bases and J by 1 base, with 16 bases left in between. From germline, CDR1 is SNHLY and CDR2 FYNNEI. The CDR3 DNA reads TGTGCCAGCAGTGAAGCGCTACTAGGGACTTCAAGCAATCAGCCCCAGCATTTT. It translates to CASSEALLGTSSNQPQHF.

The DNA of the CDR3 is TGTGCCAGCAGCCCCGACAGGACCTACGAGCAGTACTTC. This translates into CASSPDRTYEQYF. The V gene is TRBV7-9, the J gene TRBJ2-7, with a weak D call TRBD1 (6 bases). CDR1 is SEHNR, CDR2 FQNEAQ, per germline (reference sequence). Trimming shortened V by 5 bases and J by 2 bases, and 10 bases separated the two germline ends. The CDR3 consists of 13 residues.

In regard to this clone: One junction end disagrees with the germline gene, perhaps due to a read error. The V and J genes are TRBV7-2 and TRBJ2-7; TRBD2 matches 8 bases. CDR3 size: 16 residues. Germline V gene data show CDR1 as SGHTA and CDR2 as FQGNSA. Written as DNA, the CDR3 is TGTGCCAGCAGTTTAGATACTAGCGGACTCTCCTACGAGCAGTACTTC. Translation gives CASSLDTSGLSYEQYF.

V is TRBV7-3 and J is TRBJ2-3; TRBD2 matches 11 bases. The CDR3 totals 16 residues. The germline CDR1 and CDR2 sequences are SGHTA and FQGTGA. The V gene end was trimmed by 5 bases and the J gene end by 5 bases; junction bases not matched to a gene: 9. CDR3 in amino acids: CASSPNSGLAEDTQYF. CDR3 coding DNA: TGTGCCAGCAGCCCAAACTCGGGACTAGCGGAAGATACGCAGTATTTT.

V is TRBV19 and J is TRBJ2-5, with 9 bases lining up with TRBD1. The better agreement between TRBJ2-7 and the DNA end casts doubt on the J call. This CDR3 has 12 residues. Germline V gives CDR1 LNHDA, CDR2 SQIVND (reference sequence). CDR3 sequence (DNA): TGTGCCAGTAGTGGGACAGGGAACGAGCAGTACTTC. The encoded protein is CASSGTGNEQYF.

V usage is TRBV29-1 and J usage is TRBJ1-1, with 7 bases aligning to TRBD1. This CDR3 spans 11 amino acids. CDR1 and CDR2 from the germline V gene are SQVTM and ANQGSEA. V dropped 8 bases and J dropped 6; count of bases not matched to a gene: 6. CDR3 DNA: TGCAGCTCAGACACAGGGGCTGAAGCTTTCTTT. This gives the protein CSSDTGAEAFF.

Here the CDR3 reads CSVLAGVGEQYF. The CDR3 bases are TGCAGCGTTTTAGCGGGAGTCGGCGAGCAGTACTTC. The rearrangement joins TRBV29-1 to TRBJ2-7, with 9 bases identical to TRBD2. Trimming at V came to 5 bases and at J to 6 bases, leaving 5 bases not matched to a gene. CDR3 length: 12 residues. Germline CDR1 and CDR2: SQVTM and ANQGSEA.

The CDR3: CASRAGGLYPYEQYF. Written as DNA, the CDR3 is TGTGCCAGCCGAGCGGGAGGCCTCTATCCCTACGAGCAGTACTTC. This chain links TRBV2 with TRBJ2-7; 9 nucleotides match TRBD2. The ends lost 8 bases at V and 2 bases at J; junction bases unmatched: 10. Germline CDR1 and CDR2: SNHLY and FYNNEI. This CDR3 has 15 residues.